These 15 T cell receptor beta chains originate from one sample sequenced in a study of T cells in localized non-small cell lung cancer (dated by TCRdb to about 2020). Libraries were prepared through the immunoSEQ multiplex PCR assay. Sourced from immuneACCESS, this table was stored by TCRdb with only in-frame sequences that have V and J called. A share of the clones is absent; for the studies checked, an unresolved V gene accounts for under half, and the remainder has no known explanation. The sample profile shows more than 1,000 clones; about 20% of them were found once. 15% to 20% of the sample belongs to the ten largest clones. The starting material was normal lung tissue next to the tumor, obtained before any cancer treatment. These receptors originate from a woman between 35 and 70 years old with stage III lung adenocarcinoma.

This chain joins TRBV18 and TRBJ2-1, with D possibly being TRBD2 (7 bases). The ends were cut back, 3 bases at V and 8 bases at J, with 17 bases in the middle. Germline V lookup: CDR1 KGHSH, CDR2 LQKENI. The CDR3 sequence is 15 residues long. The CDR3 here is CASSPVEGGRHEQFF. The CDR3 coding sequence is TGTGCCAGCTCACCCGTGGAGGGGGGGAGGCATGAGCAGTTCTTC.

This chain's CDR3 is CASSKRTGNTEAFF. DNA for the CDR3: TGCGCCAGCAGCAAACGGACAGGGAACACTGAAGCTTTCTTT. V gene TRBV5-1 combines with J gene TRBJ1-1, with TRBD1 identical over 7 bases. Per germline, CDR1 SGHRS and CDR2 YFSETQ. The length of the CDR3 is 14 residues. J lost 1 base, V lost 4 bases, and 4 bases had no gene match.

This clone has a handful of counts. This chain connects TRBV30 to TRBJ2-7, with TRBD2 matching over 10 bases. V lost 8 bases, J lost 6 bases, and 10 bases stayed unmatched. Germline V lookup: CDR1 GTSNPN, CDR2 SVGIG (reference sequence). CDR3 length equals 13 residues. In nucleotides, the CDR3 is TGTGCCAAAGGGACTAGCGCTCGTCGCGAGCAGTACTTC. It specifies CAKGTSARREQYF.

This clone came up a few times. The chain combines TRBV10-3 with TRBJ1-1; D is unresolved. The germline V gene encodes CDR1 ENHRY and CDR2 SYGVKD. The CDR3 is 14 amino acids. With 2 bases removed from V and 0 bases from J, the gap between germline ends came to 7 bases. CDR3 in DNA: TGTGCCATCAGTGAGAACAGAATGAACACTGAAGCTTTCTTT. Residues: CAISENRMNTEAFF.

The rearrangement links TRBV30 to TRBJ1-1, with D hard to call. This CDR3 comprises 13 residues. With 0 bases removed from V and 2 bases from J, the gap between germline ends came to 7 bases. The germline CDR1 and CDR2 sequences are GTSNPN and SVGIG (reference sequence). The CDR3 region has the DNA TGTGCCTGGAGTGTAGGCAGAAACACTGAAGCTTTCTTT. Amino acid sequence: CAWSVGRNTEAFF.

This rearrangement joins TRBV28 to TRBJ1-4, with unresolved D. Trimming cost V 6 bases and J 3 bases, with 11 bases left between them. This CDR3 has 14 amino acids. From germline, CDR1 is MDHEN and CDR2 SYDVKM. CDR3 DNA sequence: TGTGCCAGCAGCCTCACAGACGCTAATGAAAAACTGTTTTTT. Its translation: CASSLTDANEKLFF. The variable domain in full, completed from reference TRBV28 and TRBJ1-4, reads DVKVTQSSRYLVKRTGEKVFLECVQDMDHENMFWYRQDPGLGLRLIYFSYDVKMKEKGDIPEGYSVSREKKERFSLILESASTNQTSMYLCASSLTDANEKLFFGSGTQLSVL.

The chain is built from TRBV29-1 and TRBJ2-5, with D maybe TRBD2 (5 bases). This CDR3 is 15 amino acids long. Trimming took 3 bases from V and 2 from J, leaving 16 bases between them. CDR1 and CDR2 from the germline V gene are SQVTM and ANQGSEA. This CDR3 reads CSVESVLREQETQYF. The CDR3 nucleotides read TGCAGCGTTGAGTCGGTTTTGAGGGAGCAAGAGACCCAGTACTTC.

V and J are TRBV6-8 and TRBJ2-5, with 8 bases identical to TRBD2. In germline, CDR1 is MNHGY, CDR2 SAAAGT. V was pared by 5 bases and J by 5 bases, with 7 bases of the junction left unmatched. The CDR3 length is 14 residues. In nucleotides, the CDR3 is TGTGCCAGCAGTGCGGGGACTAGGGGGGAGACCCAGTACTTC. It is translated as CASSAGTRGETQYF.

In its sample, this clone was seen a few times. The V gene is TRBV11-3, the J gene TRBJ1-2; tentatively, D is TRBD1 (5 bases). V was trimmed by 1 base and J by 4 bases, leaving 16 bases between them. The CDR3 has 16 residues. CDR1 and CDR2 (germline): SGHNT, YENEEA. Here the CDR3 DNA reads TGTGCCAGCAGCTTAGGTCGGGGCACCGAACTCTATGGCTACACCTTC. It encodes CASSLGRGTELYGYTF. Complete variable domain (other parts from reference TRBV11-3 and TRBJ1-2): EAGVVQSPRYKIIEKKQPVAFWCNPISGHNTLYWYLQNLGQGPELLIRYENEEAVDDSQLPKDRFSAERLKGVDSTLKIQPAELGDSAVYLCASSLGRGTELYGYTFGSGTRLTVV.

This clone was observed a handful of times. The chain links TRBV25-1 to TRBJ2-2; 8 bases agree with TRBD1. The CDR3 runs to 16 residues. Trimming took 2 bases from V and 6 from J; bases not matched to a gene: 8. Germline values: CDR1 MGHDK, CDR2 SYGVNS. CDR3 sequence (DNA): TGTGCCAGCAGTGAAGTAAGACAGGGGATGGCCGGGGAGCTGTTTTTT. This gives the protein CASSEVRQGMAGELFF.

This clone was seen more than once but under ten times. The CDR3 is CASSIQIIRSPLHF. CDR3 in DNA: TGTGCCAGCAGTATACAAATAATTAGGTCACCCCTCCACTTT. The V and J genes are TRBV28 and TRBJ1-6; D ambiguous. Germline V gene lookup returns CDR1 MDHEN and CDR2 SYDVKM. V lost 5 bases and J lost 10, with 15 bases in between. The CDR3 consists of 14 residues.

This clone was seen only a few times. The chain uses TRBV7-2 and TRBJ2-7, with D perhaps TRBD1 (5 bases). The CDR3 sequence is 13 residues long. Germline V gives CDR1 SGHTA, CDR2 FQGNSA. V lost 5 bases to trimming and J lost 5 bases, with 13 bases between them. The CDR3: CASSALGANEQYF. The CDR3 nucleotides read TGTGCCAGCAGCGCCTTAGGGGCAAACGAGCAGTACTTC.

The chain has TRBV19 and TRBJ1-5; D is possibly TRBD1 (5 bases). Germline V gene lookup returns CDR1 LNHDA and CDR2 SQIVND (reference sequence). This CDR3 contains 16 residues. Trimming pared 3 bases from V and 7 bases from J, leaving 19 bases between. CDR3 bases: TGTGCCAGTAGTATCGAGGGCGCCGGGGGTATGCAGCCCCAGCATTTT. Translated, it gives CASSIEGAGGMQPQHF.

This rearrangement joins TRBV11-3 to TRBJ2-3; 9 positions agree with TRBD2. V dropped 1 base and J dropped 0; count of bases not matched to a gene: 2. Germline CDR1 is SGHNT and CDR2 is YENEEA. The CDR3 totals 16 residues. The CDR3 DNA reads as TGTGCCAGCAGCTTAGGTGCGGGAGGGAGCACAGATACGCAGTATTTT. Its protein is CASSLGAGGSTDTQYF.

V usage is TRBV9 and J usage is TRBJ1-4, with 10 bases that match TRBD1. The germline V gene encodes CDR1 SGDLS and CDR2 YYNGEE. The CDR3 has 15 residues. Trimming removed 4 bases from V and 10 bases from J; junction bases left unmatched: 10. This CDR3 is CASSSQTGGAGKLFF. As DNA, the CDR3 is TGTGCCAGCAGCTCCCAGACAGGGGGCGCAGGAAAACTGTTTTTT.